This T cell receptor beta chain was captured in a study of monozygotic twins with inflammatory bowel disease. Points from the study as a whole: Clonotypes shared with others were fewer in IBD patients than in healthy twins, especially with disease activity.

The authors made each sample's cDNA in eight separate reactions. TCRdb reprocessed the 5' RACE reads and stores each CDR3 protein as one record, lacking DNA. Its table lists around 100,000 distinct CDR3 sequences. For this clonotype: Antigen unknown.

CDR3 length: 17 amino acids. This TCR was recovered from a human donor with ulcerative colitis or Crohn's disease, or a healthy co-twin of an affected twin (not recorded which). V gene TRBV12-3 or TRBV12-4 combines with J gene TRBJ2-1; TCRdb indicates TRBD2, and absent DNA this call remains unverified. Material for sequencing was blood. The CDR3 sequence: CASSPSRGGSSYNEQFF.